This TCR beta chain was retrieved from a study of shared clonotypes between healthy human individuals. Naivety among CD8 cells was defined by CD45RO negativity and positive CCR7 selection, thereby excluding terminally differentiated effector memory CD45RA+ cells. Only Caucasian adults living in Nashville, Tennessee served as donors. This CDR3 spans 15 amino acids. Germline V gene data show CDR1 as MNHEY and CDR2 as SMNVEV (reference sequence). Unmatched junction bases numbered 11, after V lost 6 bases and J lost 6 bases. Sequencing used immunoSEQ multiplex PCR; TCRdb keeps in-frame clones, though not all of them. This repertoire shows about 820,000 clones, 90% to 95% found once; its top ten account for less than 25%.

This TCR derives from a man between 25 and 39 years old in good health. The sequenced sample consisted of naive CD8+ T cells sorted from blood. V and J are TRBV27 and TRBJ2-1; 7 bases are shared with TRBD2. The CDR3 is CASRLVGEGLNEQFF. The CDR3 bases are TGTGCCAGCAGATTGGTGGGGGAGGGCCTCAATGAGCAGTTCTTC.